This section outlines one TCR beta chain sequence together with its context. This sample was taken from a study of immune evolution from preneoplasia to lung adenocarcinoma. The CDR3 is 16 amino acids. The J segment lost 2 bases and the V segment lost 1 base, leaving 5 bases of the junction unmatched. The germline V gene has CDR1 LNHDA and CDR2 SQIVND (reference sequence). The assay was immunoSEQ multiplex PCR, and TCRdb's table has in-frame clones only and misses some. Here the sample spans several thousand clones, 75% to 90% being singletons. Histologic diagnosis was independently verified by two lung pathologists.

The sequence came from a donor aged 70 or older with lung adenocarcinoma. The chain uses TRBV19 and TRBJ2-1, with 7 bases lining up with TRBD1. The source material was FFPE lung adenocarcinoma in situ tissue. The CDR3 sequence is CASSIGGTGAYNEQFF. The DNA of the CDR3 is TGTGCCAGTAGTATAGGAGGAACAGGGGCCTACAATGAGCAGTTCTTC.